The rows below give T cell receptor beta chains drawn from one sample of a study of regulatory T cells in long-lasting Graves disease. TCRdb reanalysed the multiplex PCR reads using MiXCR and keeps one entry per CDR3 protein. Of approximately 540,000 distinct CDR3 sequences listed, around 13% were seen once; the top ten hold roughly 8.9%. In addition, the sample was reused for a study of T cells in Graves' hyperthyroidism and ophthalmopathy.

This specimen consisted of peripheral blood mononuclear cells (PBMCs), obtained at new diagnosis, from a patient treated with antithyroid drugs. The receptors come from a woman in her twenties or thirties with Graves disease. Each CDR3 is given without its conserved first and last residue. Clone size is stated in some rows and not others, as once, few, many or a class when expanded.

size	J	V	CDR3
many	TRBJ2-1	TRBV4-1	ASSQGDSYNEQF
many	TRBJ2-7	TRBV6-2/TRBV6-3	ASSEGTPRLAYEQY
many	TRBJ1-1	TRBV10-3	AISGGRATEAF
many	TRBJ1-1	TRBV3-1	ASMRGDNQEAF
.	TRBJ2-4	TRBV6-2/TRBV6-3	ASSYSKGAEMAKNIQY
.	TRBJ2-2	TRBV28	ASSWEDNSPPNTGELF
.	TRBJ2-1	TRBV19	ASSMRASGRTYNEQF
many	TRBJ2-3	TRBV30	AWSVTGTDTQY
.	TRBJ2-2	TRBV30	ALERGGELF
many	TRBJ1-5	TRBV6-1	ASSVAGTNNQPQH
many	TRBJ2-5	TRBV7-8	ASSLGGGVTETQY
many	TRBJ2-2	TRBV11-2	ASSTPRGRGNPLGGELF
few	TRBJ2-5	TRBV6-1	ASSPLPGQGEETQY